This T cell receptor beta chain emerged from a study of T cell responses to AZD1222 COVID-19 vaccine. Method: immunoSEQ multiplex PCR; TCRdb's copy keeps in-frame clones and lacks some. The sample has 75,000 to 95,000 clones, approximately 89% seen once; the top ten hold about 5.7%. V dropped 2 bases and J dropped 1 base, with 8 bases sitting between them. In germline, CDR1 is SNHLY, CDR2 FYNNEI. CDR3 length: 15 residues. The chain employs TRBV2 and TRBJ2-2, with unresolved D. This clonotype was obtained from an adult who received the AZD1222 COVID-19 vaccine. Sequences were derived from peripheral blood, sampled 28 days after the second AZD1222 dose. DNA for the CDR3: TGTGCCAGCAGTGAACAGATAAGGAACACCGGGGAGCTGTTTTTT. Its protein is CASSEQIRNTGELFF.